The entry below describes one T cell receptor (beta chain). Its specificity is unknown. V dropped 2 bases and J dropped 8 bases, with 9 bases sitting between them. CDR3 length equals 12 residues. Germline CDR1 LGHDT, CDR2 YNNKEL (reference sequence). The data were produced by immunoSEQ multiplex PCR, yet TCRdb's version contains in-frame clones alone and is incomplete. The repertoire holds approximately 68,000 clones, 70% to 90% seen once, with around 4.8% in the top ten. The sample comes from a study of T cell responses to AZD1222 COVID-19 vaccine. The study, taken as a whole, reports: Reports indicate that nearly half of spike-specific TCRs are directed at unmutated variant regions. Donors were largely white British and mainly female; clonal diversity was possibly underestimated.

This clonotype was sampled from an adult who received the MenACWY meningococcal vaccine as a control. The sequencing used peripheral blood, collected 28 days after the second dose of the MenACWY control vaccine. V is TRBV3-1 (or the pseudogene TRBV3-2) and J is TRBJ1-2, with unresolved D. The CDR3 coding sequence is TGTGCCAGCAGCCAACCCCCGGGAGGCTACACCTTC. It specifies CASSQPPGGYTF.